This TCR beta chain derives from a study of T cells in tuberculosis. For the study at large: The T cells targeted glucose monomycolate, a mycobacterial lipid, via CD1B. Within 7 days of starting treatment, or before, PBMC were stored. IGRA-negative adolescents, IGRA-positive adolescents with latent tuberculosis and adults with active tuberculosis formed this South African cohort.

The time point here: new active TB diagnosis, blood taken before or within 7 days of starting treatment. Active tuberculosis patients were new diagnoses, HIV-seronegative, South African, and aged 18 years or older. The CDR3 runs 14 residues. The germline V gene encodes CDR1 GTSNPN and CDR2 SVGIG (reference sequence). With 1 base removed from V and 1 base from J, the gap between germline ends came to 7 bases. Measured with immunoSEQ multiplex PCR; TCRdb has only the in-frame clones, and not every one. The sample shows about 53,000 clones, nearly 95% of them seen only once. The chain employs TRBV30 and TRBJ1-4, with D maybe TRBD1 (6 bases). This sequence was found in an adult with tuberculosis. Sequenced here: PBMCs, sampled at tuberculosis diagnosis. The DNA of the CDR3 is TGTGCCTGGAGTGCCAGGGGAACTAATGAAAAACTGTTTTTT. Its protein product is CAWSARGTNEKLFF.